These T cell receptor beta chains were read from a single sample in a study of blood T cell repertoires in COVID-19. The data were produced by immunoSEQ multiplex PCR, yet TCRdb's version contains in-frame clones alone and is incomplete. The sample lists under 80,000 clones; 75% to 90% were seen once. Sequencing was done on a sample of peripheral blood. These receptors all come from a human donor in a cohort sampled during active COVID-19. Each CDR3 is given with its conserved first and last residue. Fields, in order: J gene, V gene, clone size, D gene, CDR3 protein, CDR3 DNA. The D gene is left open where the match is weak. Not every row has a clone size; where given, it reads once, few, many or a size class.

j_call: TRBJ1-1; v_call: TRBV3-1/TRBV3-2; clone_size: NA; d_call: TRBD1; cdr3_aa: CASSRAGQGVMNTEAFF; cdr3_nt: TGTGCCAGCAGTCGGGCGGGACAGGGGGTGATGAACACTGAAGCTTTCTTT
j_call: TRBJ1-2; v_call: TRBV6-5; clone_size: NA; d_call: NA; cdr3_aa: CASRGTGWYGYTF; cdr3_nt: TGTGCCAGCAGGGGTACAGGCTGGTATGGCTACACCTTC
j_call: TRBJ2-5; v_call: TRBV7-2; clone_size: NA; d_call: TRBD2; cdr3_aa: CASSPPGGGETQYF; cdr3_nt: TGTGCCAGCAGCCCCCCGGGGGGAGGAGAGACCCAGTACTTC
j_call: TRBJ2-5; v_call: TRBV18; clone_size: NA; d_call: NA; cdr3_aa: CASSQTGFQETQYF; cdr3_nt: TGTGCCAGCTCACAGACAGGATTCCAAGAGACCCAGTACTTC
j_call: TRBJ1-6; v_call: TRBV6-5; clone_size: NA; d_call: NA; cdr3_aa: CASSYRGTNSPLHF; cdr3_nt: TGTGCCAGCAGTTATAGGGGTACGAATTCACCCCTCCACTTT
j_call: TRBJ1-1; v_call: TRBV7-9; clone_size: NA; d_call: TRBD1; cdr3_aa: CASSLATGGNTEAFF; cdr3_nt: TGTGCCAGCAGCCTGGCGACAGGGGGGAACACTGAAGCTTTCTTT
j_call: TRBJ2-5; v_call: TRBV7-2; clone_size: NA; d_call: NA; cdr3_aa: CASSLDWGGGETQYF; cdr3_nt: TGTGCCAGCAGCTTAGACTGGGGAGGGGGGGAGACCCAGTACTTC
j_call: TRBJ2-5; v_call: TRBV30; clone_size: once; d_call: TRBD2; cdr3_aa: CAWSAGVTQYF; cdr3_nt: TGTGCCTGGAGCGCGGGGGTAACCCAGTACTTC
j_call: TRBJ2-4; v_call: TRBV5-1; clone_size: NA; d_call: TRBD1; cdr3_aa: CASSFDGTGQSKNIQYF; cdr3_nt: TGCGCCAGCAGCTTCGACGGGACAGGGCAAAGCAAAAACATTCAGTACTTC
j_call: TRBJ1-2; v_call: TRBV24-1; clone_size: once; d_call: NA; cdr3_aa: CATSDRVYGYTF; cdr3_nt: TGTGCCACCAGTGACAGGGTCTATGGCTACACCTTC
j_call: TRBJ2-1; v_call: TRBV11-3; clone_size: NA; d_call: TRBD2; cdr3_aa: CASSLGTTDYNEQFF; cdr3_nt: TGTGCCAGCAGCCTAGGGACTACCGACTACAATGAGCAGTTCTTC
j_call: TRBJ2-7; v_call: TRBV7-9; clone_size: once; d_call: NA; cdr3_aa: CASSGLLGSQGISYEQYF; cdr3_nt: TGTGCCAGCAGCGGTCTCCTTGGCTCGCAGGGAATCTCCTACGAGCAGTACTTC
j_call: TRBJ1-5; v_call: TRBV28; clone_size: NA; d_call: TRBD1; cdr3_aa: CASSSRSQGWGQPQHF; cdr3_nt: TGTGCCAGCAGTTCCCGATCACAGGGGTGGGGTCAGCCCCAGCATTTT
j_call: TRBJ2-5; v_call: TRBV7-2; clone_size: NA; d_call: NA; cdr3_aa: CASSLVGGNQETQYF; cdr3_nt: TGTGCCAGCAGCTTAGTGGGGGGAAACCAAGAGACCCAGTACTTC
j_call: TRBJ1-2; v_call: TRBV2; clone_size: NA; d_call: TRBD1; cdr3_aa: CASRWTGGELGYTF; cdr3_nt: TGTGCCAGCAGATGGACAGGGGGCGAACTTGGCTACACCTTC
j_call: TRBJ2-2; v_call: TRBV9; clone_size: NA; d_call: NA; cdr3_aa: CASSILSANTGELFF; cdr3_nt: TGTGCCAGCAGCATTCTGTCGGCGAACACCGGGGAGCTGTTTTTT
j_call: TRBJ2-7; v_call: TRBV4-1; clone_size: NA; d_call: TRBD2; cdr3_aa: CASSQVSGGLYEQYF; cdr3_nt: TGCGCCAGCAGCCAAGTGAGCGGGGGGCTTTACGAGCAGTACTTC
j_call: TRBJ2-7; v_call: TRBV18; clone_size: NA; d_call: NA; cdr3_aa: CASSQDRSSYEQYF; cdr3_nt: TGTGCCAGCTCGCAAGACAGGTCCAGCTACGAGCAGTACTTC
j_call: TRBJ1-4; v_call: TRBV15; clone_size: NA; d_call: TRBD1; cdr3_aa: CATSRGTGEEKLFF; cdr3_nt: TGTGCCACCAGCAGAGGGACAGGGGAGGAAAAACTGTTTTTT
j_call: TRBJ2-7; v_call: TRBV5-1; clone_size: once; d_call: NA; cdr3_aa: CASSLDRNYEQYF; cdr3_nt: TGCGCCAGCAGCTTGGACAGAAACTACGAGCAGTACTTC
j_call: TRBJ2-1; v_call: TRBV5-6; clone_size: NA; d_call: TRBD2; cdr3_aa: CASSPGLAGGYYNEQFF; cdr3_nt: TGTGCCAGCAGCCCGGGACTAGCGGGGGGCTACTACAATGAGCAGTTCTTC
j_call: TRBJ1-4; v_call: TRBV18; clone_size: NA; d_call: NA; cdr3_aa: CASSPLEGANEKLFF; cdr3_nt: TGTGCCAGCTCACCGCTGGAGGGAGCTAATGAAAAACTGTTTTTT
j_call: TRBJ1-6; v_call: TRBV7-2; clone_size: NA; d_call: TRBD1; cdr3_aa: CASSLAAAGGSGSPLHF; cdr3_nt: TGTGCCAGCAGCTTAGCGGCCGCAGGGGGCAGCGGTTCACCCCTCCACTTT